These 9 T cell receptor beta chains were sequenced from one sample in a study of T cell responses to AZD1222 COVID-19 vaccine (dated by TCRdb to the early 2020s). The method behind the library was the immunoSEQ multiplex PCR assay. TCRdb stores this immuneACCESS table with in-frame sequences only. Part of the clones is absent; in the studies checked, under half of the shortfall reflects unresolved V genes, and no reason is known for the rest. Here the sample has about 67,000 clones; around 84% occur a single time. The top ten clones comprise 21% of the sample. The meaning of the sample's time point label: baseline before first vaccination. The material sequenced was peripheral blood, taken on day 0 of AZD1222 vaccination. The receptors were gathered from an adult in good health.

The chain recombines TRBV4-3 with TRBJ1-4; 9 positions match TRBD1. This CDR3 spans 15 amino acids. CDR1 LGHNA and CDR2 YSLEER come from the germline V gene. The trim removed 3 bases at V and 1 base at J, leaving 0 bases unmatched. The CDR3 DNA reads as TGCGCCAGCAGCCAGGACAGGGGAACTAATGAAAAACTGTTTTTT. This codes for CASSQDRGTNEKLFF.

The V and J genes are TRBV28 and TRBJ1-1; 7 nucleotides line up with TRBD1. The CDR3 sequence is 16 residues long. After removal of 5 bases from V and 4 bases from J, the junction contained 13 bases not matched to a gene. CDR1 is MDHEN, CDR2 SYDVKM, per germline. CDR3 nucleotide sequence: TGTGCCAGCAGTGTCGGGACAGCCTTTCAGAGCACTGAAGCTTTCTTT. This encodes CASSVGTAFQSTEAFF.

The sample holds one count of this clone. V is TRBV24-1 and J is TRBJ1-5; D perhaps matches TRBD1 (6 bases). The germline gives CDR1 KGHDR, CDR2 SFDVKD. V was clipped by 0 bases and J by 4 bases, with 12 bases between them. The CDR3 spans 16 residues. The CDR3 nucleotides are TGTGCCACCAGTGATTTGCCGGGGGGCCTTAATCAGCCCCAGCATTTT. Protein product: CATSDLPGGLNQPQHF.

This clone was recorded once. The V gene is TRBV29-1, the J gene TRBJ2-3; D is ambiguous. This CDR3 is built from 14 residues. Per germline, CDR1 SQVTM and CDR2 ANQGSEA. Trimming cost V 4 bases and J 0 bases, with 11 bases left between them. In DNA, the CDR3 is TGCAGCGTTGGCATGGGTGCGAGCACAGATACGCAGTATTTT. Translating it yields CSVGMGASTDTQYF.

This clone has a single count. This chain connects TRBV30 to TRBJ2-7, with 11 bases lining up with TRBD2. V lost 0 bases and J lost 6; bases outside the gene matches: 10. Germline CDR1 is GTSNPN and CDR2 is SVGIG (reference sequence). The CDR3 sequence is 16 residues long. In nucleotides, the CDR3 is TGTGCCTGGAGTGTAACTAAGACTAGCGGGACCGGCGAGCAGTACTTC. Protein product: CAWSVTKTSGTGEQYF. The variable domain in full, completed from reference TRBV30 and TRBJ2-7, reads SQTIHQWPATLVQPVGSPLSLECTVEGTSNPNLYWYRQAAGRGLQLLFYSVGIGQISSEVPQNLSASRPQDRQFILSSKKLLLSDSGFYLCAWSVTKTSGTGEQYFGPGTRLTVT.

V usage is TRBV5-5 and J usage is TRBJ2-1; D ambiguous. V lost 1 base to trimming and J lost 9 bases, with 17 bases between them. Germline assignment: CDR1 SGHKS and CDR2 YYEKEE (reference sequence). CDR3 length: 15 amino acids. The CDR3 here is CASSLSRPNPSEQFF. In nucleotides, the CDR3 is TGTGCCAGCAGCTTGTCTCGGCCGAACCCTAGTGAGCAGTTCTTC.

The rearrangement joins TRBV28 to TRBJ2-1, with 9 bases lining up with TRBD2. CDR3 length: 17 residues. Germline V CDR1 and CDR2: MDHEN, SYDVKM. V lost 6 bases and J lost 7; bases outside the gene matches: 16. Here the CDR3 DNA reads TGTGCCAGCAGCCGCTCGTCTCCTAGCGGGAACGTTAATGAGCAGTTCTTC. The encoded protein is CASSRSSPSGNVNEQFF.

The chain employs TRBV6-5 and TRBJ2-2; D is ambiguous. The germline gives CDR1 MNHEY, CDR2 SVGAGI. V gave up 2 bases and J gave up 1 base, with 5 bases separating them. The CDR3 has 14 residues. CDR3 DNA sequence: TGTGCCAGCAGTTACGCCAAGAACACCGGGGAGCTGTTTTTT. Residues: CASSYAKNTGELFF.

The chain carries TRBV28 and TRBJ2-5, with D perhaps matching TRBD2 (6 bases). Germline lookup yields CDR1 MDHEN and CDR2 SYDVKM. Trimming took off 1 base at V and 4 bases at J, with 25 bases between the two ends. This CDR3 spans 19 amino acids. The CDR3 protein is CASSLSELPGAVRRETQYF. The CDR3 region has the DNA TGTGCCAGCAGTTTATCTGAGTTACCGGGAGCCGTCCGGCGAGAGACCCAGTACTTC.